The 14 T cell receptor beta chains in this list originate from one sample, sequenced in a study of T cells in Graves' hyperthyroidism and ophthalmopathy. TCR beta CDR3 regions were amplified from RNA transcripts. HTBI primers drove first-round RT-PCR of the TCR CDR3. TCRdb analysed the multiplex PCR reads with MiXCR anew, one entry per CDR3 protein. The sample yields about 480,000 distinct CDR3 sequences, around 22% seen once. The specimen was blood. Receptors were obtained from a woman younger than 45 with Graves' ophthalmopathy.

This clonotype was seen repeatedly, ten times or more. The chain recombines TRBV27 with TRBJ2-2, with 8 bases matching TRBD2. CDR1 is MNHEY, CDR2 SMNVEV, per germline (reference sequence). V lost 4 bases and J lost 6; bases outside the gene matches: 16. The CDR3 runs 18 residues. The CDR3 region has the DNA TGTGCCAGCAGTTCCCCACCGGGACTAGTCATTAGTCCCGGGGAGCTGTTTTTT. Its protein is CASSSPPGLVISPGELFF.

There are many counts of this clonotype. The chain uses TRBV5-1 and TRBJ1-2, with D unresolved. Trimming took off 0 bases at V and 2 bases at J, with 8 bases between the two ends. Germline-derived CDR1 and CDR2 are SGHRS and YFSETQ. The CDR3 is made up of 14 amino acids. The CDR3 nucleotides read TGCGCCAGCAGCTTGGGGGCTTTGAACTATGGCTACACCTTC. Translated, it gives CASSLGALNYGYTF.

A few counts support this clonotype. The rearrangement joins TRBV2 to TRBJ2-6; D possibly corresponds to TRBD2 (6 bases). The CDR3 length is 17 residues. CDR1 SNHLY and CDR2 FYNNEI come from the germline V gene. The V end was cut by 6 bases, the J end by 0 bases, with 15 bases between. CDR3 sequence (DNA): TGTGCCAGCAGCCCTAGCGCCGTTAGCTCTGGGGCCAACGTCCTGACTTTC. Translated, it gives CASSPSAVSSGANVLTF. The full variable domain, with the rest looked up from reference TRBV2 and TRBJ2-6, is EPEVTQTPSHQVTQMGQEVILRCVPISNHLYFYWYRQILGQKVEFLVSFYNNEISEKSEIFDDQFSVERPDGSNFTLKIRSTKLEDSAMYFCASSPSAVSSGANVLTFGAGSRLTVL.

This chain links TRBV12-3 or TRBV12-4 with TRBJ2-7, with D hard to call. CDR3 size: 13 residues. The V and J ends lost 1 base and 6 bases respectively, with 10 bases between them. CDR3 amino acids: CASSLGTPIEQYF. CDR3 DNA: TGTGCCAGCAGTTTAGGAACTCCCATCGAGCAGTACTTC.

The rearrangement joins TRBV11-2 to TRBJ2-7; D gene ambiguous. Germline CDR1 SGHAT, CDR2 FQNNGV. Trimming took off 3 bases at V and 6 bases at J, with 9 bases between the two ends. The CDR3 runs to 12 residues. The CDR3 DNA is TGTGCCAGCAGCTTGGTCCGGTTCGAGCAGTACTTC. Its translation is CASSLVRFEQYF.

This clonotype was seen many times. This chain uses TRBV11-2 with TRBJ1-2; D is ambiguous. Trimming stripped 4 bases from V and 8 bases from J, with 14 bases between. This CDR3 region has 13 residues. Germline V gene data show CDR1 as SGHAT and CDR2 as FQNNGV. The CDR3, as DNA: TGTGCCAGCAGCTCCAGAGGTCCGGGGGGCTACACCTTC. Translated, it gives CASSSRGPGGYTF.

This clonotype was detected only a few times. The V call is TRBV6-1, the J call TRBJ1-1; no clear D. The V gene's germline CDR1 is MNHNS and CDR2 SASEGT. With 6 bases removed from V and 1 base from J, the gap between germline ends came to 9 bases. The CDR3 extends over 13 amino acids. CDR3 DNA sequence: TGTGCCAGCAGGACTTCCTCGAACACTGAAGCTTTCTTT. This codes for CASRTSSNTEAFF.

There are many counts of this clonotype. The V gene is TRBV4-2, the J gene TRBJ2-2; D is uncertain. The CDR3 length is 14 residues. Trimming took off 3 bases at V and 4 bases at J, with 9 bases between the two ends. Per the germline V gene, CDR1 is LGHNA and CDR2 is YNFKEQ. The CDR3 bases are TGTGCCAGCAGCCACTTAGACGCCACCGGGGAGCTGTTTTTT. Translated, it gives CASSHLDATGELFF.

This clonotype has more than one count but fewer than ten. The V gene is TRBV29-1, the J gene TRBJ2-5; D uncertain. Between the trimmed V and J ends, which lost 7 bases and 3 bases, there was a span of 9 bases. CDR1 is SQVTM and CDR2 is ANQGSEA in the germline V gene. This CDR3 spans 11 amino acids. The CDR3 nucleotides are TGCAGCGGGACCAGAGAAGAGACCCAGTACTTC. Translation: CSGTREETQYF.

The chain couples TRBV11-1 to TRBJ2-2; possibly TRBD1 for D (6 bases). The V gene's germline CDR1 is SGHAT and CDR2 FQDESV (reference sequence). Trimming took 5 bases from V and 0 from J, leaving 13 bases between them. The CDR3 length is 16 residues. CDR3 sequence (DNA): TGTGCCAGCAGCCCCGGGACAAGCCCGAACACCGGGGAGCTGTTTTTT. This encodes CASSPGTSPNTGELFF.

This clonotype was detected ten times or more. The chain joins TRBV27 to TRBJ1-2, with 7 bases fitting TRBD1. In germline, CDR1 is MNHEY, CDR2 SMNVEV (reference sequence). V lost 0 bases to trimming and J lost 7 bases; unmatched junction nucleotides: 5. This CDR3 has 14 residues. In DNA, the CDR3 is TGTGCCAGCAGTTTATCAGGAGGGGGCTCTGGCTACACCTTC. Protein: CASSLSGGGSGYTF.

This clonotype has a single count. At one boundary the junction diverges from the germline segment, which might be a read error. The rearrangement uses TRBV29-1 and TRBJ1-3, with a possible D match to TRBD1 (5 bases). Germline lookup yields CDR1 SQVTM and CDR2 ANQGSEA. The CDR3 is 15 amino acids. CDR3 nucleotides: TGCGGCGTTGAACGGGACTCTAACTCTGGAAACACCATATATTTT. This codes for CGVERDSNSGNTIYF.

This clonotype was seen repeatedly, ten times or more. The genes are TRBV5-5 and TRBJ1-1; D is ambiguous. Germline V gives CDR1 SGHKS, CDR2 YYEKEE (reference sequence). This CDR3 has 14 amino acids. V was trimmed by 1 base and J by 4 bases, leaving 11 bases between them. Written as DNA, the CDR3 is TGTGCCAGCAGCTTGAAGGTGCGAGGCACTGAAGCTTTCTTT. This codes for CASSLKVRGTEAFF.

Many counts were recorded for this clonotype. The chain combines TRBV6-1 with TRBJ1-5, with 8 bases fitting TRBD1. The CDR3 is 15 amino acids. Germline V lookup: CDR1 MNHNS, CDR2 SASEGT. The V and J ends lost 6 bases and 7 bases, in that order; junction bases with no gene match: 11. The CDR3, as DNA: TGTGCCAGCAGGGCAACAGGGGGTCTCGGGCAGCCCCAGCATTTT. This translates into CASRATGGLGQPQHF.